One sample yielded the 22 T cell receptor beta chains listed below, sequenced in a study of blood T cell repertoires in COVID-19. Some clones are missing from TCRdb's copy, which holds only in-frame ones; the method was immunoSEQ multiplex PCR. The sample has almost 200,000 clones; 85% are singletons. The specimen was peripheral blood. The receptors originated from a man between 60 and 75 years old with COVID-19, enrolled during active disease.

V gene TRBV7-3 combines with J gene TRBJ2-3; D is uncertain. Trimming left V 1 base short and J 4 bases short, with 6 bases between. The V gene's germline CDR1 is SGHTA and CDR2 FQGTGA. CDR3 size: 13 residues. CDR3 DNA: TGTGCCAGCAGCTTAAGTCTCCCAGATACGCAGTATTTT. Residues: CASSLSLPDTQYF.

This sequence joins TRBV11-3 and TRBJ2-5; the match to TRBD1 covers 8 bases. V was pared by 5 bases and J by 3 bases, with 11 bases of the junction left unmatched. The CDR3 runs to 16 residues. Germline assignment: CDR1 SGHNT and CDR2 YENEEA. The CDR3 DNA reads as TGTGCCAGCAGCCCGCGGACAGGGTCGGCCGAAGAGACCCAGTACTTC. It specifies CASSPRTGSAEETQYF.

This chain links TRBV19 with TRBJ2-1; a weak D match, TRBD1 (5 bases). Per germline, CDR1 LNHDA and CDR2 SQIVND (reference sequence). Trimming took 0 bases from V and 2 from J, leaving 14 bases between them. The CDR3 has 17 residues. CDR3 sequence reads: CASSIDLRTTAYNEQFF. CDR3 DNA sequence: TGTGCCAGTAGTATAGATCTAAGGACAACAGCCTACAATGAGCAGTTCTTC. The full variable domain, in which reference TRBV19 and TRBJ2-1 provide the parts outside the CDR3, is DGGITQSPKYLFRKEGQNVTLSCEQNLNHDAMYWYRQDPGQGLRLIYYSQIVNDFQKGDIAEGYSVSREKKESFPLTVTSAQKNPTAFYLCASSIDLRTTAYNEQFFGPGTRLTVL.

CDR3 protein: CASSGLAGGTDTQYF. As DNA, the CDR3 is TGTGCCAGCAGCGGACTAGCGGGGGGCACAGATACGCAGTATTTT. The V gene is TRBV3-1 (or the pseudogene TRBV3-2), the J gene TRBJ2-3; 13 bases line up with TRBD2. V dropped 5 bases and J dropped 1; count of bases not matched to a gene: 0. The CDR3 runs to 15 residues. Germline-derived CDR1 and CDR2 are LGHDT and YNNKEL (reference sequence).

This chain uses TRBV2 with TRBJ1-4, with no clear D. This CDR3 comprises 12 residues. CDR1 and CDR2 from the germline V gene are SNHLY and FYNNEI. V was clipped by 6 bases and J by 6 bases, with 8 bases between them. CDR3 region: CASSVVDEKLFF. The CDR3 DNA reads TGTGCCAGCAGCGTTGTAGATGAAAAACTGTTTTTT.

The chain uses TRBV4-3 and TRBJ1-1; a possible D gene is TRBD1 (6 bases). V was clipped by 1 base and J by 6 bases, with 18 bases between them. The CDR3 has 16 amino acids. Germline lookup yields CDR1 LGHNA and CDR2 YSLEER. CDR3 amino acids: CASSQGLGQMASEAFF. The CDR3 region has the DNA TGCGCCAGCAGCCAAGGCCTAGGACAGATGGCCTCTGAAGCTTTCTTT.

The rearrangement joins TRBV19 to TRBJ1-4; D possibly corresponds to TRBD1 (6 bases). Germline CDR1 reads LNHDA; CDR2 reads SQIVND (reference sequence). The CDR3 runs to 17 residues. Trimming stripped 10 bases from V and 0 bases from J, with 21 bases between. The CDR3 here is CATSLLAGAATNEKLFF. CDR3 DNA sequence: TGTGCCACCTCCTTGTTGGCAGGGGCTGCAACTAATGAAAAACTGTTTTTT. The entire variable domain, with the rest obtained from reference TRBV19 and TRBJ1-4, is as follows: DGGITQSPKYLFRKEGQNVTLSCEQNLNHDAMYWYRQDPGQGLRLIYYSQIVNDFQKGDIAEGYSVSREKKESFPLTVTSAQKNPTAFYLCATSLLAGAATNEKLFFGSGTQLSVL.

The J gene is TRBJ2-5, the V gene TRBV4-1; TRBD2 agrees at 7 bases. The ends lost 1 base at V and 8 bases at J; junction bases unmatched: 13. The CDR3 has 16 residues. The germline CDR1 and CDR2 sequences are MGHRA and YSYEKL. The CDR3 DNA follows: TGCGCCAGCAGCCAAGGGGTGGGAGGGCCTAGAACTACCCAGTACTTC. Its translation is CASSQGVGGPRTTQYF.

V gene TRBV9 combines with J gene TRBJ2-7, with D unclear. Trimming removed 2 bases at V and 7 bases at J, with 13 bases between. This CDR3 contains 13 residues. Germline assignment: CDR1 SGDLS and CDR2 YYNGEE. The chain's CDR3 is CASSVGSTEEQYF. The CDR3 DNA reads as TGTGCCAGCAGCGTTGGGTCCACGGAGGAGCAGTACTTC.

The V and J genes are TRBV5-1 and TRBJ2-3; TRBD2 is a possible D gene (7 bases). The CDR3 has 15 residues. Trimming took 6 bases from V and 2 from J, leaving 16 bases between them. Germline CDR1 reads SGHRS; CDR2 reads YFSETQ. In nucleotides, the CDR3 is TGCGCCAGCACCGAAGGGGGGAGGGACACAGATACGCAGTATTTT. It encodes CASTEGGRDTDTQYF.

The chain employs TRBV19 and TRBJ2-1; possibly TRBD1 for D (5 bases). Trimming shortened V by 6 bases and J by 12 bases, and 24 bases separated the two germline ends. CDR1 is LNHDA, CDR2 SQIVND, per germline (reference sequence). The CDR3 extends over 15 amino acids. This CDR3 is CASSSYLDTLTGQFF. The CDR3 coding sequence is TGTGCCAGTAGCTCTTACTTGGACACCCTGACCGGGCAGTTCTTC. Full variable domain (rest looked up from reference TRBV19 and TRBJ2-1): DGGITQSPKYLFRKEGQNVTLSCEQNLNHDAMYWYRQDPGQGLRLIYYSQIVNDFQKGDIAEGYSVSREKKESFPLTVTSAQKNPTAFYLCASSSYLDTLTGQFFGPGTRLTVL.

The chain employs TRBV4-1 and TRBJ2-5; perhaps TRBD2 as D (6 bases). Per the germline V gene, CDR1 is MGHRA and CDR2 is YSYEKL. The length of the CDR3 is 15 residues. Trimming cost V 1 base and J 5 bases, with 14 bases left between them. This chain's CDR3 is CASSQVSRLVETQYF. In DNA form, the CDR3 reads TGCGCCAGCAGCCAAGTTTCGAGACTAGTGGAGACCCAGTACTTC.

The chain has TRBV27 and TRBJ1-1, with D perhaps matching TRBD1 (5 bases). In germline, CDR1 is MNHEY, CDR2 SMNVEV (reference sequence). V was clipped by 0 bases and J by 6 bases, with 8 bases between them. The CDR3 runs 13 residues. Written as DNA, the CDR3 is TGTGCCAGCAGTTTATCCAAGGGGCCTGAAGCTTTCTTT. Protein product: CASSLSKGPEAFF.

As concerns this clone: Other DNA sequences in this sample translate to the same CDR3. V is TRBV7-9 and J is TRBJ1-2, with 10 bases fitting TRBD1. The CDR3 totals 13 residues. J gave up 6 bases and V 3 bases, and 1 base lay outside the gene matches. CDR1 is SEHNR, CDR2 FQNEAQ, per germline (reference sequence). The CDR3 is CASSLGQGNGYTF. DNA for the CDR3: TGTGCCAGCAGCTTGGGACAGGGGAATGGCTACACCTTC.

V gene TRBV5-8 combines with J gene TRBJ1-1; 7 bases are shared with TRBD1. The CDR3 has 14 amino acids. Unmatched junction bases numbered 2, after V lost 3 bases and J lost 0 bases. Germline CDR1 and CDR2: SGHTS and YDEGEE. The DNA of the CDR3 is TGTGCCAGCAGCTCGGGACAGATGAACACTGAAGCTTTCTTT. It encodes CASSSGQMNTEAFF.

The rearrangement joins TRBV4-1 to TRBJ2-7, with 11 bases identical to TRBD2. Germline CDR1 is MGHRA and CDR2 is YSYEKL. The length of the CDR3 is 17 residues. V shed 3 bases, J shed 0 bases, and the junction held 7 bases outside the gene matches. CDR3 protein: CASSHGTSGTLSYEQYF. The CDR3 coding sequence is TGCGCCAGCAGCCACGGGACTAGCGGAACCCTCTCCTACGAGCAGTACTTC.

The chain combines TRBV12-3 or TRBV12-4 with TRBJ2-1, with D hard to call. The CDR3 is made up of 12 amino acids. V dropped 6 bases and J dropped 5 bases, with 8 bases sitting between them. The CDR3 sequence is CASSLNNNEQFF. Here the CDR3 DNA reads TGTGCCAGCAGCTTAAATAACAATGAGCAGTTCTTC.

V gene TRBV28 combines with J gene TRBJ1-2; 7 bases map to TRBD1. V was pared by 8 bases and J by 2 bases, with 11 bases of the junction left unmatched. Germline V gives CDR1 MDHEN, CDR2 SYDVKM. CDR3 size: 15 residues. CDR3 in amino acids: CASHTSGQVNYGYTF. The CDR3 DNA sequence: TGTGCCAGCCACACGTCTGGACAGGTCAACTATGGCTACACCTTC.

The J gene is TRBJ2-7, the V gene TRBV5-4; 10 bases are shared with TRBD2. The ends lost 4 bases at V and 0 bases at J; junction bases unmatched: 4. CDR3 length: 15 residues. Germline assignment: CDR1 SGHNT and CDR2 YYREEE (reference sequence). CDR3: CASSPASGGSYEQYF. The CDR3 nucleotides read TGTGCCAGCAGCCCAGCTAGCGGGGGCTCCTACGAGCAGTACTTC.

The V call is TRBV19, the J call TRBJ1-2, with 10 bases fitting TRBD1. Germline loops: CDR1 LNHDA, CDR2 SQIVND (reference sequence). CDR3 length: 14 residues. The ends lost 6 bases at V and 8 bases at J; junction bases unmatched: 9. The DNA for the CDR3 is TGTGCCAGTAGACCGGGACAGGGGAGGTTGGGCTACACCTTC. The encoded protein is CASRPGQGRLGYTF.

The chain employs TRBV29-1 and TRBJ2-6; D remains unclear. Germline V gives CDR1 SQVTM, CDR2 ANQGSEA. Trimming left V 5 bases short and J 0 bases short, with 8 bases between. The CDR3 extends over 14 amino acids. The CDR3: CSVLTPSGANVLTF. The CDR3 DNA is TGCAGCGTTCTCACACCCTCTGGGGCCAACGTCCTGACTTTC. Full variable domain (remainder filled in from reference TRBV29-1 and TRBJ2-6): SAVISQKPSRDICQRGTSLTIQCQVDSQVTMMFWYRQQPGQSLTLIATANQGSEATYESGFVIDKFPISRPNLTFSTLTVSNMSPEDSSIYLCSVLTPSGANVLTFGAGSRLTVL.

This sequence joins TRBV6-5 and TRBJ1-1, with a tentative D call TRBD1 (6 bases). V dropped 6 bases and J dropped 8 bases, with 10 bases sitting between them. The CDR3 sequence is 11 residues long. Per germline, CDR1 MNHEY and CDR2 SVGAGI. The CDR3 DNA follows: TGTGCCAGCAGAATGGACAGCGAAGCTTTCTTT. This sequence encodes CASRMDSEAFF.